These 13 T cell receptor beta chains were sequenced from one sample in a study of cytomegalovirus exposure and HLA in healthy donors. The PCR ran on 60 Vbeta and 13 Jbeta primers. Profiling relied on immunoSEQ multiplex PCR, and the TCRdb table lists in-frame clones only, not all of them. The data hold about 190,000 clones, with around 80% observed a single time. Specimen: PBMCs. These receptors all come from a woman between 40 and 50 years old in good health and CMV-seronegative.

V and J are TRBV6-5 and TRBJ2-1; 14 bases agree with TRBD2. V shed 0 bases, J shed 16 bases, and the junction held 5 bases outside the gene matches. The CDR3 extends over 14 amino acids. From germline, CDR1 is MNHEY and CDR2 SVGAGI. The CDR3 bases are TGTGCCAGCAGTTACTCTGGGACTAGCGGGAGCCCATTCTTC. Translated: CASSYSGTSGSPFF.

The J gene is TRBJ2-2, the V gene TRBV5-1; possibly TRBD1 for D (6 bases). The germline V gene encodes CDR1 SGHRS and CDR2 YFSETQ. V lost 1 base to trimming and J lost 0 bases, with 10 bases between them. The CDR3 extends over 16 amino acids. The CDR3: CASSLSGTTNTGELFF. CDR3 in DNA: TGCGCCAGCAGCTTGTCCGGGACAACGAACACCGGGGAGCTGTTTTTT.

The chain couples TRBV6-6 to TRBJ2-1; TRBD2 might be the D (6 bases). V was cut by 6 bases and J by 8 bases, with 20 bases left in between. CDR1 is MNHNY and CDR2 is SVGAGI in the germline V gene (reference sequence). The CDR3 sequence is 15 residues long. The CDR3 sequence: CASRTRDSSADEQFF. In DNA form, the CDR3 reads TGTGCCAGCAGAACCCGGGACTCCTCGGCCGATGAGCAGTTCTTC.

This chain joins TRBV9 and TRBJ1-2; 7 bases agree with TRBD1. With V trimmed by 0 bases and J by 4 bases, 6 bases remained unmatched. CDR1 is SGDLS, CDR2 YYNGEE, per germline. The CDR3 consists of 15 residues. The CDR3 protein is CASSVGWGTAYGYTF. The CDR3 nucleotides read TGTGCCAGCAGCGTAGGATGGGGGACAGCCTATGGCTACACCTTC.

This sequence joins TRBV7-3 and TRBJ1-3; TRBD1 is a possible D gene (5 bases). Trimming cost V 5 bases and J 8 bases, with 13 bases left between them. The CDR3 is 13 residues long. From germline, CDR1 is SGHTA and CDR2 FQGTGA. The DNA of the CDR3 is TGTGCCAGCAGCCCAAGTTCGGGGGACACCATATATTTT. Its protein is CASSPSSGDTIYF.

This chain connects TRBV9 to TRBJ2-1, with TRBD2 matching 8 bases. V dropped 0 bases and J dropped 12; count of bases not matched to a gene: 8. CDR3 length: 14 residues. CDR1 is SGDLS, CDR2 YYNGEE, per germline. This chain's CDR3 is CASSVGVAGKRQFF. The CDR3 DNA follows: TGTGCCAGCAGCGTAGGGGTAGCGGGAAAACGGCAGTTCTTC.

The CDR3 DNA is TGTGCCAGCAGCCAAGAGGGGACAATGAACACTGAAGCTTTCTTT. It is translated as CASSQEGTMNTEAFF. This chain links TRBV4-2 with TRBJ1-1; possible D gene TRBD1, 6 bases. V lost 0 bases and J lost 0, with 8 bases in between. The CDR3 covers 15 residues. Germline V gives CDR1 LGHNA, CDR2 YNFKEQ.

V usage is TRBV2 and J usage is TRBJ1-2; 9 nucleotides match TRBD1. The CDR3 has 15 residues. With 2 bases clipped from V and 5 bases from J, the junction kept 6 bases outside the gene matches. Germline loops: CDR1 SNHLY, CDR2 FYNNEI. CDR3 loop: CASSERDRDWYGYTF. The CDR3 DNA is TGTGCCAGCAGTGAACGGGACAGGGATTGGTATGGCTACACCTTC.

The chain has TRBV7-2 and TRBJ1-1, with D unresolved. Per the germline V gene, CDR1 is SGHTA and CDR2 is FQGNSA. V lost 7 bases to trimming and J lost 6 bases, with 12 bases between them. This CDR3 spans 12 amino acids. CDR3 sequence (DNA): TGTGCCAGCACCCCGAGAGTCGCTGAAGCTTTCTTT. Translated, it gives CASTPRVAEAFF.

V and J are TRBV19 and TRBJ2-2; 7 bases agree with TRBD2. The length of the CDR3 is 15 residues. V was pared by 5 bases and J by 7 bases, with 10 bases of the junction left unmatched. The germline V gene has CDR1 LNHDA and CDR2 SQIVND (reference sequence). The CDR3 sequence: CASSYGGGRGGELFF. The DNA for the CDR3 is TGTGCCAGTAGTTACGGGGGAGGGCGTGGCGGGGAGCTGTTTTTT.

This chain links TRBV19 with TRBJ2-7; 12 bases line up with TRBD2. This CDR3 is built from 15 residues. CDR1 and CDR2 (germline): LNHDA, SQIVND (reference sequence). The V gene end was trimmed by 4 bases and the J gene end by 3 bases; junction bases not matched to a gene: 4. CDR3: CASSKVLAGGYEQYF. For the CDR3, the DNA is TGTGCCAGTAGTAAGGTACTAGCGGGAGGCTACGAGCAGTACTTC.

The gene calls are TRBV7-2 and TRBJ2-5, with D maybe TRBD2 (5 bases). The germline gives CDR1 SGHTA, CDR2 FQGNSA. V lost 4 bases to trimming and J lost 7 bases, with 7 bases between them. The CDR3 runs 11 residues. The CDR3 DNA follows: TGTGCCAGCAGCTCAGAGGGGACCCAGTACTTC. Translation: CASSSEGTQYF.

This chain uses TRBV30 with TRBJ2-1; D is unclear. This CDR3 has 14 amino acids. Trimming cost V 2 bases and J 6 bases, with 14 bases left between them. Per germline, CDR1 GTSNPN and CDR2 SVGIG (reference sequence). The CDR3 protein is CAWSPLRGFNEQFF. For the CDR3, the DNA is TGTGCCTGGAGTCCCCTCCGAGGCTTCAATGAGCAGTTCTTC.